This TCR beta chain comes out of a study of shared clonotypes between healthy human individuals. For the study at large: CD4 naive and CD4 memory each took three plates per donor, while CD8 naive took two and CD8 memory one.

Genomic DNA of every subset was divided equally among multiple immunoSEQ plates. Generated by immunoSEQ multiplex PCR, the TCRdb table keeps only in-frame clones and is missing some. Of some 2,400,000 clones listed, nearly 97% are singletons. Germline assignment: CDR1 SEHNR and CDR2 FQNEAQ (reference sequence). The CDR3 has 15 residues. V lost 1 base, J lost 6 bases, and 15 bases lay in between. About this clone itself: Its target is not known.

Study-level points and caveats: All-four-donor shared clonotypes had higher generation probabilities than non-shared clonotypes did. Sample collection involved blood only; tissue repertoires are likely different.

Sequences were obtained from naive CD4+ T cells sorted from blood. Subset noted: CD45RA+ positively selected. This clonotype was obtained from a man aged 18 to 29 in good health. This rearrangement joins TRBV7-9 to TRBJ1-2, with TRBD1 as a possible D gene (5 bases). The CDR3 DNA reads TGTGCCAGCAGCTTAGGTCGTGGTCAGGGTAATGGCTACACCTTC. Translation: CASSLGRGQGNGYTF.